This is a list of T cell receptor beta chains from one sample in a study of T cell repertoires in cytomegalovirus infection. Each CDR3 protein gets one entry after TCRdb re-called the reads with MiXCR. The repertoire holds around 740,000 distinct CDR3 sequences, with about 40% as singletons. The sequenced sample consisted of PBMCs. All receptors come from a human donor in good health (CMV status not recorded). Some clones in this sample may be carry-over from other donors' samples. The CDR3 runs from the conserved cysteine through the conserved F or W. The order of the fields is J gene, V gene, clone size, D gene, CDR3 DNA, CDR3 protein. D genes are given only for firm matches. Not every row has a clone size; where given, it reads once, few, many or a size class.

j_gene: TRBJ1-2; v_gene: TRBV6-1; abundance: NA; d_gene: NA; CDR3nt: TGTGCCAGCAGTGAAAATATTCAAGCGAAGGGTAAATGGGGCTACACCTTC; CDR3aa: CASSENIQAKGKWGYTF
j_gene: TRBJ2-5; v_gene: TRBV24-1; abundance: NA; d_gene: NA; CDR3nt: TGTGCCACCAGTGACACGACTAGGGAGGAGACCCAGTACTTC; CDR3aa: CATSDTTREETQYF
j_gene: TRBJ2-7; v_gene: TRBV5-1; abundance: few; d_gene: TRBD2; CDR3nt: TGCGCCAGCAACGCGGGGGCCTACGAGCAGTACTTC; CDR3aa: CASNAGAYEQYF
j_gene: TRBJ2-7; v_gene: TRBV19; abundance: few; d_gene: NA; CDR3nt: TGTGCCAGTAGTCCCCGGGGCAGGGGCTACGAGCAGTACTTC; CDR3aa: CASSPRGRGYEQYF
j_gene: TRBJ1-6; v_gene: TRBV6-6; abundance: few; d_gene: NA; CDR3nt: TGTGCCAGCAGTTACTCGGGACTGTCGCGGAGCTCCTATAATTCACCCCTCCACTTT; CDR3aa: CASSYSGLSRSSYNSPLHF
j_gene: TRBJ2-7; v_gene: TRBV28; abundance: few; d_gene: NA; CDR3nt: TGTGCCAGCAGTTTATCCCCGATACACTACAGGGAATCCTACGAGCAGTACTTC; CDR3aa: CASSLSPIHYRESYEQYF
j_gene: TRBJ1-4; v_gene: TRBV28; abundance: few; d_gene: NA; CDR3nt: TGTGCCAGCAGCTCCCTCCCCCGACAGTTTGGTGAAAAACTGTTTTTT; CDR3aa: CASSSLPRQFGEKLFF
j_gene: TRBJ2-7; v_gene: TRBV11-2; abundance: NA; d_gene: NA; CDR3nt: TGTGCCAGCAGCTTAGGGGGGATCAGGGTTGACGAGCAGTACTTC; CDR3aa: CASSLGGIRVDEQYF
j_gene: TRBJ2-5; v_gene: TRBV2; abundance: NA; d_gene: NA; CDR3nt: TGTGCCAGCAAGGGGATTTCGGAGACCCAGTACTTC; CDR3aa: CASKGISETQYF
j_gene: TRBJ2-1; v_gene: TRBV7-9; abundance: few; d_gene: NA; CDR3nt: TGTGCCAGCAGCGTACTAGCCGGCCCCTACAATGAGCAGTTCTTC; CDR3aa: CASSVLAGPYNEQFF
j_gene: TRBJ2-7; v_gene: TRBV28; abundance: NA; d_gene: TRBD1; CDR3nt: TGTGCCAGCAGTTCGGACAGGACAAACTACGAGCAGTACTTC; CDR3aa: CASSSDRTNYEQYF
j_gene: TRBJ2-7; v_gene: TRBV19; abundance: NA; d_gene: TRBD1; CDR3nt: TGTGCCAGTAGTAGGGACAGGGTAGGTGACTACGAGCAGTACTTC; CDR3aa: CASSRDRVGDYEQYF
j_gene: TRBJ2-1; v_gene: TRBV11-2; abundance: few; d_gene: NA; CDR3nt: TGTGCCAGCAGCCCATCCGGACGCAATGAGCAGTTCTTC; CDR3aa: CASSPSGRNEQFF
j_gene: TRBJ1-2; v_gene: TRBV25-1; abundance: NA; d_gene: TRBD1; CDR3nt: TGTGCCAGCAGTGCGAAGACAGGGGATGACTATGGCTACACCTTC; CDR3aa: CASSAKTGDDYGYTF
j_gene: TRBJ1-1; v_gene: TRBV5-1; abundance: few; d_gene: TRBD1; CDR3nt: TGCGCCAGCTTCAGGGGGCCCATGAACACTGAAGCTTTCTTT; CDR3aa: CASFRGPMNTEAFF
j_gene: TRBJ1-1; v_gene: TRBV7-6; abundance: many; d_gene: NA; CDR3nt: TGTGCCAGCAGCTTAGATGTGCGAAACACTGAAGCTTTCTTT; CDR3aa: CASSLDVRNTEAFF
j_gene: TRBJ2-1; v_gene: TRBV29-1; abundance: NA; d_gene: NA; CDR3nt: TGCAGCGTTGAACAGCAGGGCGGGGAGCAGTTCTTC; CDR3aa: CSVEQQGGEQFF
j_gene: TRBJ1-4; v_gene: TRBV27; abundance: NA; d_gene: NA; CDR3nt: TGTGCCTCGGGGAGGGTAAGGGGTGAAAAACTGTTTTTT; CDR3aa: CASGRVRGEKLFF
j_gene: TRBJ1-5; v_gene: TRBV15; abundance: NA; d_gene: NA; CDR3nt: TGTGCCACCAGCAGAGAGGGTAGAGGCAATCAGCCCCAGCATTTT; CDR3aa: CATSREGRGNQPQHF
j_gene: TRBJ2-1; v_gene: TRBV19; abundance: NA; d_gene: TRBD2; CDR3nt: TGTGCCAGTAGTGTATTAGCGGGAGTGCAGAGGTCTAGCAATGAGCAGTTCTTC; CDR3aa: CASSVLAGVQRSSNEQFF
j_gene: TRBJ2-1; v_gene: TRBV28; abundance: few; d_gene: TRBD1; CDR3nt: TGTGCCAGCAGTTTATGGGGACAGGGGGCCAGGTACAATGAGCAGTTCTTC; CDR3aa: CASSLWGQGARYNEQFF
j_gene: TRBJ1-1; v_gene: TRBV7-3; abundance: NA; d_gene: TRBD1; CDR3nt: TGTGCCAGCAGCCCCGATCTGACAGGGGACACTGAAGATTTCTTT; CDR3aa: CASSPDLTGDTEDFF
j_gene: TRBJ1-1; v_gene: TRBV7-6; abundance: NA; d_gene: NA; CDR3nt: TGTGCCAGCAGCTTAGGACCTCTGGGGGCGCTTAGAGCTGAAGCTTTCTTT; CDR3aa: CASSLGPLGALRAEAFF
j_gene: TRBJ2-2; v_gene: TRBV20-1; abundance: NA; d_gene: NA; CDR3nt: TGCAGTGCTAAGAGGACGGGCACCGGGGAGCTGTTTTTT; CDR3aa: CSAKRTGTGELFF
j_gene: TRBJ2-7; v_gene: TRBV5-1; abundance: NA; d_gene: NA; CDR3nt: TGCGCCAGCAGTGAACTTGACTACGAGCAGTACTTC; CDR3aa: CASSELDYEQYF
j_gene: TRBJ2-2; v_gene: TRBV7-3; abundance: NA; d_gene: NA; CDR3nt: TGTGCCAGCAGCTTATCCCTCTGGCCCGGGGAGCTGTTTTTT; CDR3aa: CASSLSLWPGELFF
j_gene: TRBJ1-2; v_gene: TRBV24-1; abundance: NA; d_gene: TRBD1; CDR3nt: TGTGCCACCAGCGTGGGACAGAGCTATGGCTACACCTTC; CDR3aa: CATSVGQSYGYTF
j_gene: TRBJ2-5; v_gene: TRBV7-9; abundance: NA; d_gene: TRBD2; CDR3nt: TGTGCCAGCATGACTAGCGGGCTACAAGAGACCCAGTACTTC; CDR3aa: CASMTSGLQETQYF
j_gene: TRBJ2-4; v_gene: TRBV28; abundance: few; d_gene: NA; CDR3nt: TGTGCCAGCAGTTTCCCCCTGAACGGATCCAAAAACATTCAGTACTTC; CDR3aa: CASSFPLNGSKNIQYF
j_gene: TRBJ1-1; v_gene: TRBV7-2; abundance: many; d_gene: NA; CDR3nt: TGTGCCAGCAGCCTAGGGGAGGGTGGAACTGAAGCTTTCTTT; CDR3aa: CASSLGEGGTEAFF
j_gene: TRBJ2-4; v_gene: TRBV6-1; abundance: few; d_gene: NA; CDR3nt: TGTGCCAGCGGAAACGACGCGGGGATTAACATTCAGTACTTC; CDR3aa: CASGNDAGINIQYF
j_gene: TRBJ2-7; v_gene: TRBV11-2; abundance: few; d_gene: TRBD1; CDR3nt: TGTGCCAGCAGCCCCGACAGGGCAGGCTACGAGCAGTACTTC; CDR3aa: CASSPDRAGYEQYF
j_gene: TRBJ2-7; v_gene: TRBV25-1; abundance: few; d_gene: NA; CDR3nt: TGTGCCAGCGGAACGGGTGAGCAGTACTTC; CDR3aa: CASGTGEQYF
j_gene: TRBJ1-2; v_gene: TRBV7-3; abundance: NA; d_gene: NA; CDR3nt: TGTGCCAGCAGCTCCCGGAGGGGGGACTATGGCTACACCTTC; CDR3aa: CASSSRRGDYGYTF
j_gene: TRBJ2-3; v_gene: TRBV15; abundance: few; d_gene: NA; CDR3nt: TGTGCCACCAGCAGAGATTCCCCAGGGAGCACAGATACGCAGTATTTT; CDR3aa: CATSRDSPGSTDTQYF
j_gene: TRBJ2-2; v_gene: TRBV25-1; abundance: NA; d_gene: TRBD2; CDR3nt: TGTGCCAGCAGTGAACAACTAGCGGGAGGCGGGACCGGGGAGCTGTTTTTT; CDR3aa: CASSEQLAGGGTGELFF
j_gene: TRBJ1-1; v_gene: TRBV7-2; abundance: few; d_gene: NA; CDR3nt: TGTGCCAGCAGCCATATATCCGGCCCCCCGAACACTGAAGCTTTCTTT; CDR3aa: CASSHISGPPNTEAFF
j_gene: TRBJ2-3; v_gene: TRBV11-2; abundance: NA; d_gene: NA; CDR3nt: TGTGCCAGCAGCTTAGGGTTCGAAACAGATACGCAGTATTTT; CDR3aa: CASSLGFETDTQYF
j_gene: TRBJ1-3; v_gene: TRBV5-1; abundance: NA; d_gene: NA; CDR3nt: TGCGCCAGCAGCTTGGAAGGTGATGGAAACACCATATATTTT; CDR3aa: CASSLEGDGNTIYF
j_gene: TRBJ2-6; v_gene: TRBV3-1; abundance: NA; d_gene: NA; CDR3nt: TGTGCCAGCAGCCAAGCTGTGTCAGTGTACTCTGGGGCCAACGTCCTGACTTTC; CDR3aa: CASSQAVSVYSGANVLTF
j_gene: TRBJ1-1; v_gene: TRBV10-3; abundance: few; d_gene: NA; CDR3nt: TGTGCCATCAGTGAGTCGATGCCAGGGGTGACTGAAGCTTTCTTT; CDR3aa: CAISESMPGVTEAFF
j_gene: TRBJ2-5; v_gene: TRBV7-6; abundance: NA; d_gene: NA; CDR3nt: TGTGCCAGCAGCTTAGCGCGCCAGGGGGGTAGAGAGACCCAGTACTTC; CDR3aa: CASSLARQGGRETQYF
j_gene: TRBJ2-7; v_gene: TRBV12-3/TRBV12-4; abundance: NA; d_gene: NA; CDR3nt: TGTGCCAGCAGACCCGGGACGGACTCCTACGAGCAGTACTTC; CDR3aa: CASRPGTDSYEQYF
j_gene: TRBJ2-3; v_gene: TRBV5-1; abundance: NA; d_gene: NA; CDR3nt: TGCGCCAGCAGCCGAGGGGAGATCAGAGATACGCAGTATTTT; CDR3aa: CASSRGEIRDTQYF
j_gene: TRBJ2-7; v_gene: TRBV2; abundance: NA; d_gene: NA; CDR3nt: TGTGCCAGCAGTAGAATCGCAGATGTCTACGAGCAGTACTTC; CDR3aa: CASSRIADVYEQYF
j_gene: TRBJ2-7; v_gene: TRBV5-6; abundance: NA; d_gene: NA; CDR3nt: TGTGCCAGCAGCTTGGAAACTTCGTGGGGTGACTACGAGCAGTACTTC; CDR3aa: CASSLETSWGDYEQYF
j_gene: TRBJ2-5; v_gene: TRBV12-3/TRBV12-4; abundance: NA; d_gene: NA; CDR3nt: TGTGCCAGCAGTTTTAATCCGGCGGAGGCAGAGACCCAGTACTTC; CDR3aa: CASSFNPAEAETQYF
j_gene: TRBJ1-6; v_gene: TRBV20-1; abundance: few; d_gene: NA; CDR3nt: TGCAGTGCTTCTTTGATCGTAACTAATTCACCCCTCCACTTT; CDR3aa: CSASLIVTNSPLHF
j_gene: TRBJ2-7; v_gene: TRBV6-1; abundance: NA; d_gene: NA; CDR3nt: TGTGCCAGCAGTTATAAAGGACAGACCCTGTACGAGCAGTACTTC; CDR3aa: CASSYKGQTLYEQYF
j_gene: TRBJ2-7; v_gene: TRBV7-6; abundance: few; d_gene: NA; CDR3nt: TGTGCCAGCAGCCCGGGACTCGAGTACTCCTACGAGCAGTACTTC; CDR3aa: CASSPGLEYSYEQYF
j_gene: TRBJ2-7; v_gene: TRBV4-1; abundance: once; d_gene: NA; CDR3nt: TGCGCCAGCAGCCTCGAGGTGGGCAAGGCCTACGAGCAGTACTTC; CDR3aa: CASSLEVGKAYEQYF
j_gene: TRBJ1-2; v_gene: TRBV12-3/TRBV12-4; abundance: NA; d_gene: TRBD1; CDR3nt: TGTGCCAACAGTTTAGTAGGGACAGGCGTTAACTATGGCTACACCTTC; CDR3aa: CANSLVGTGVNYGYTF
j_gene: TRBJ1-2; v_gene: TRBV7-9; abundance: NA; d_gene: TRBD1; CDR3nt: TGTGCCAGCAGCTTAGGGAGGACAGGGTCCTATGGCTACACCTTC; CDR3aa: CASSLGRTGSYGYTF
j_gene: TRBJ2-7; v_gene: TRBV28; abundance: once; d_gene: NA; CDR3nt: TGTGCCAGCAGCGCAAGGAGGGACAGCTCCTACGAGCAGTACTTC; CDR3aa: CASSARRDSSYEQYF
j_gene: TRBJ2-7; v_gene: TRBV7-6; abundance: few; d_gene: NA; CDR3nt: TGTGCCAGCAGTATGGGGACCTACGAGCAGTACTTC; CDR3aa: CASSMGTYEQYF
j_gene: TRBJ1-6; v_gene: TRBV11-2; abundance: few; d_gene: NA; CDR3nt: TGTGCCAGCAGCTTAGGTTTGGTGTCACCCCTCCACTTT; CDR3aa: CASSLGLVSPLHF
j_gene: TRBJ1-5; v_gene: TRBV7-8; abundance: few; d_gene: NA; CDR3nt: TGTGCCAGCAGCTTTGGTTCGCGGGGCAGCAATCAGCCCCAGCATTTT; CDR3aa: CASSFGSRGSNQPQHF
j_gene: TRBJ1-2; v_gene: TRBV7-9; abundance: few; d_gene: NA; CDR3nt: TGTGCCAGCAGCCCTATGGGGGCTGGCTATGGCTACACCTTC; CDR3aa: CASSPMGAGYGYTF
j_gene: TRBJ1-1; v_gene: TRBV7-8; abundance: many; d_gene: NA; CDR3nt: TGTGCCAGCAGCTTAGGGGGAGGCCGTGATTTGAACACTGAAGCTTTCTTT; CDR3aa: CASSLGGGRDLNTEAFF
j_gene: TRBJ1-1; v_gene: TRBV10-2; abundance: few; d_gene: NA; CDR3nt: TGCGCCAGCAGTGAGCAGCGGCGGGAAGCTTTCTTT; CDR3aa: CASSEQRREAFF